The entry below gives a single T cell receptor beta chain sequence along with its context. In the source study's methods: Quantification of nucleated cells was approximated via reference gene primer amplification. Produced via immunoSEQ multiplex PCR; TCRdb's table is partial and in-frame only. V and J calls and clone size are those listed in that table; D and trimming were worked out from the DNA. The data hold 150,000 to 200,000 clones, with about 85% observed a single time. The entry originates in a study of blood T cell repertoires in COVID-19. Study details: The United States, Italy and Spain were the sources of the acute and convalescent COVID-19 samples. The cDNA or gDNA used as material had been derived from T cells, B-cell-depleted T cells, or PBMCs.

V was pared by 6 bases and J by 6 bases, with 15 bases of the junction left unmatched. The CDR3 consists of 16 residues. From germline, CDR1 is SGHDT and CDR2 YYEEEE. The sequenced material came from peripheral blood. The gene calls are TRBV5-6 and TRBJ2-4, with 7 bases identical to TRBD1. The source of this sequence is a woman at least 80 years old with acute or convalescent COVID-19. As DNA, the CDR3 is TGTGCCAGCAACTTTGGGCTTGGAAACAGGGGAAACATTCAGTACTTC. Its translation is CASNFGLGNRGNIQYF. The full variable domain, completed using reference TRBV5-6 and TRBJ2-4, is DAGVTQSPTHLIKTRGQQVTLRCSPKSGHDTVSWYQQALGQGPQFIFQYYEEEERQRGNFPDRFSGHQFPNYSSELNVNALLLGDSALYLCASNFGLGNRGNIQYFGAGTRLSVL.